The sequence of this TCR beta chain was determined in a study of blood T cell repertoires in COVID-19. Study background: T cells, B-cell-depleted T cells, or PBMCs provided the cDNA or gDNA that served as material.

Methods used by the authors: Reference gene primer amplification in the assay estimated nucleated cell counts. Repertoires were generated with immunoSEQ multiplex PCR, while TCRdb's copy carries only in-frame clones and drops some. For V, J and clone size, that table is used; D and trimming come from the DNA. Of about 74,000 clones in the sample, approximately 80% are singletons; the top ten hold 15% to 19%. The sequence derives from a human donor in a cohort sampled during active COVID-19. The sequenced sample was peripheral blood.

CDR3 sequence reads: CASSPWGDTGELFF. Written as DNA, the CDR3 is TGCGCCAGCAGCCCATGGGGGGACACCGGGGAGCTGTTTTTT. This chain connects TRBV5-1 to TRBJ2-2; tentatively, D is TRBD2 (6 bases). CDR1 and CDR2 from the germline V gene are SGHRS and YFSETQ. V was cut by 4 bases and J by 3 bases, with 10 bases left in between. This CDR3 region has 14 residues.